These T cell receptor beta chains were read from a single sample in a study of cytomegalovirus exposure and HLA in healthy donors. The data were produced by immunoSEQ multiplex PCR, yet TCRdb's version contains in-frame clones alone and is incomplete. The sample records approximately 100,000 clones, 60% to 70% being singletons. What was sequenced was PBMCs. The origin of the receptors is a man aged 30 to 39 in good health and CMV-seropositive. Each CDR3 is given with its conserved first and last residue. D genes are given only for firm matches. The size of a clone is reported for some rows only, either as once, few or many, or as a class for expanded clones.

d_gene,v_gene,abundance,j_gene,CDR3aa,CDR3nt
TRBD2,TRBV15,once,TRBJ2-7,CATSRGDYLSYEQYF,TGTGCCACCAGCAGAGGGGACTACCTATCCTACGAGCAGTACTTC
.,TRBV11-1,.,TRBJ2-7,CASSYGQTYEQYF,TGTGCCAGCAGCTACGGACAGACCTACGAGCAGTACTTC
.,TRBV10-3,.,TRBJ2-5,CAISESRGYTQAETQYF,TGTGCCATCAGTGAGTCGAGGGGGTACACCCAGGCAGAGACCCAGTACTTC
TRBD1,TRBV7-8,.,TRBJ2-7,CASSLGGTASMMYF,TGTGCCAGCAGCTTAGGTGGGACAGCATCTATGATGTACTTC
TRBD2,TRBV5-1,.,TRBJ2-3,CASSLGLAGGDTQYF,TGCGCCAGCAGCTTGGGTCTAGCGGGAGGAGATACGCAGTATTTT
.,TRBV7-2,once,TRBJ2-1,CASSLLGSTGGEQFF,TGTGCCAGCAGCTTATTAGGAAGTACCGGGGGTGAGCAGTTCTTC
TRBD1,TRBV7-9,.,TRBJ2-1,CASSLADGQDYEQFF,TGTGCCAGCAGCTTAGCGGACGGACAGGACTATGAGCAGTTCTTC
TRBD1,TRBV5-6,.,TRBJ1-1,CASSWMGQGETEAFF,TGTGCCAGCAGCTGGATGGGACAGGGCGAAACTGAAGCTTTCTTT
TRBD1,TRBV7-6,.,TRBJ1-3,CASSLTPDRASGNTIYF,TGTGCCAGCAGCCTGACCCCCGACAGGGCATCTGGAAACACCATATATTTT
TRBD2,TRBV19,.,TRBJ2-5,CASRSSGDLYQETQYF,TGTGCCAGTAGATCCAGCGGGGATCTTTACCAAGAGACCCAGTACTTC
TRBD2,TRBV6-1,.,TRBJ2-7,CASSEGASGGYEQYF,TGTGCCAGCAGTGAAGGCGCTAGCGGGGGCTACGAGCAGTACTTC
TRBD1,TRBV7-2,once,TRBJ1-5,CASSQASGGSQPQHF,TGTGCCAGCAGTCAAGCTTCAGGGGGTAGTCAGCCCCAGCATTTT
.,TRBV5-4,.,TRBJ2-5,CASSSMTGIRETQYF,TGTGCCAGCAGCTCTATGACAGGTATCAGGGAGACCCAGTACTTC
.,TRBV7-6,.,TRBJ1-1,CASSKTGGVLNTEAFF,TGTGCCAGCAGTAAAACCGGTGGTGTCCTGAACACTGAAGCTTTCTTT
.,TRBV10-3,few,TRBJ2-1,CAISEGTPNEQFF,TGTGCCATCAGTGAGGGGACACCGAATGAGCAGTTCTTC
TRBD1,TRBV7-9,.,TRBJ2-1,CASSLNRGPYNEQFF,TGTGCCAGCAGCCTAAACAGGGGGCCCTACAATGAGCAGTTCTTC
.,TRBV19,.,TRBJ1-1,CASQGYDTEAFF,TGTGCCAGTCAGGGATACGACACTGAAGCTTTCTTT
TRBD2,TRBV11-3,.,TRBJ2-5,CASSLRRGEETQYF,TGTGCCAGCAGCTTAAGGCGGGGGGAAGAGACCCAGTACTTC
.,TRBV4-1,.,TRBJ1-5,CASSLGAGENQPQHF,TGTGCCAGCAGCTTGGGGGCAGGGGAGAATCAGCCCCAGCATTTT
TRBD1,TRBV25-1,.,TRBJ1-1,CASSSWDREAEAFF,TGTGCCAGCAGTTCGTGGGACAGGGAAGCTGAAGCTTTCTTT
.,TRBV2,.,TRBJ1-2,CASPRRFGYGYTF,TGTGCCAGCCCCCGGCGGTTTGGCTATGGCTACACCTTC
.,TRBV9,.,TRBJ2-2,CASSSSGYRAGELFF,TGTGCCAGCAGCTCCTCAGGGTATAGGGCCGGGGAGCTGTTTTTT
TRBD2,TRBV14,.,TRBJ2-3,CASSLGLAGSTDTQYF,TGTGCCAGCAGCCTCGGACTAGCGGGAAGCACAGATACGCAGTATTTT
TRBD1,TRBV4-2,.,TRBJ2-3,CASSRGEGQGFTDTQYF,TGTGCCAGCAGCCGGGGTGAGGGACAGGGATTCACAGATACGCAGTATTTT
TRBD1,TRBV13,.,TRBJ2-7,CASSTYRGPYEQYF,TGTGCCAGCAGCACGTACAGGGGGCCCTACGAGCAGTACTTC
TRBD1,TRBV6-1,.,TRBJ1-1,CASSAWTGGAFTEAFF,TGTGCCAGCAGTGCGTGGACAGGGGGTGCCTTCACTGAAGCTTTCTTT
TRBD2,TRBV19,few,TRBJ2-7,CASSPPTSGAVTSEQYF,TGTGCCAGTAGTCCCCCCACTAGCGGGGCCGTAACATCCGAGCAGTACTTC
TRBD1,TRBV5-6,.,TRBJ2-7,CASSLASGTGGQYF,TGTGCCAGCAGCTTGGCCTCCGGGACAGGGGGGCAGTACTTC
.,TRBV27,.,TRBJ1-2,CASSLRGGGYYGYTF,TGTGCCAGCAGTTTAAGGGGCGGGGGGTACTATGGCTACACCTTC
TRBD2,TRBV5-1,.,TRBJ2-7,CASSFSGGAGEQYF,TGCGCCAGCAGCTTTAGCGGGGGGGCCGGGGAGCAGTACTTC
TRBD2,TRBV7-9,.,TRBJ2-1,CASSYRQRGPTYNEQFF,TGTGCCAGCAGCTATCGCCAGCGGGGGCCGACCTACAATGAGCAGTTCTTC
.,TRBV6-5,.,TRBJ1-6,CASSYGENSPLHF,TGTGCCAGCAGTTACGGGGAGAATTCACCCCTCCACTTT
.,TRBV30,.,TRBJ1-2,CACKTGGYTF,TGTGCCTGCAAAACAGGGGGCTACACCTTC
TRBD1,TRBV6-1,few,TRBJ1-3,CASNPWTGAGNTIYF,TGTGCCAGCAACCCATGGACAGGGGCTGGAAACACCATATATTTT
TRBD1,TRBV6-5,.,TRBJ2-7,CASRRTGVVEQYF,TGTGCCAGCAGAAGGACAGGGGTCGTCGAGCAGTACTTC
.,TRBV27,.,TRBJ2-7,CASSLSLSSYEQYF,TGTGCCAGCAGTTTATCATTGAGTTCCTACGAGCAGTACTTC
.,TRBV5-6,.,TRBJ1-2,CASTPQSGGIIRGYTF,TGTGCCAGCACCCCTCAAAGTGGAGGAATCATTCGTGGCTACACCTTC
.,TRBV5-1,.,TRBJ1-2,CASSPTGSSVYGYTF,TGCGCCAGCAGCCCGACAGGATCAAGTGTCTATGGCTACACCTTC
.,TRBV9,.,TRBJ2-3,CASSPPYPGQADTQYF,TGTGCCAGCAGCCCACCTTACCCCGGTCAGGCAGATACGCAGTATTTT
.,TRBV11-3,few,TRBJ2-2,CASSFYRAGELFF,TGTGCCAGCAGCTTCTACAGGGCCGGGGAGCTGTTTTTT
TRBD2,TRBV19,.,TRBJ2-1,CASSIHSGGVNEQFF,TGTGCCAGTAGTATCCACAGCGGGGGGGTTAATGAGCAGTTCTTC
.,TRBV15,.,TRBJ1-4,CATSARRGTNEKLFF,TGTGCCACCAGCGCCCGACGGGGGACTAATGAAAAACTGTTTTTT
.,TRBV7-6,.,TRBJ1-1,CASSFGVSTEAFF,TGTGCCAGCAGCTTCGGGGTGTCCACTGAAGCTTTCTTT
.,TRBV5-1,.,TRBJ2-7,CASREADTYEQYF,TGCGCCAGCAGGGAAGCGGATACCTACGAGCAGTACTTC
TRBD1,TRBV19,.,TRBJ1-2,CASRRPTGFGYTF,TGTGCCAGTAGGCGCCCGACAGGGTTTGGCTACACCTTC
.,TRBV12-5,few,TRBJ2-7,CASGLTRPRHYEQYF,TGTGCTAGTGGTTTGACACGGCCGAGGCACTACGAGCAGTACTTC
.,TRBV29-1,few,TRBJ2-2,CSVEATTGLNTGELFF,TGCAGCGTTGAGGCAACCACGGGACTCAACACCGGGGAGCTGTTTTTT
TRBD2,TRBV5-4,.,TRBJ2-3,CASSPLNSGGLSNTDTQYF,TGTGCCAGCAGCCCCCTGAATAGCGGGGGGCTCTCCAACACAGATACGCAGTATTTT
.,TRBV6-1,.,TRBJ2-6,CASSGQRYSSGANVLTF,TGTGCCAGCAGTGGCCAGCGGTACTCCTCTGGGGCCAACGTCCTGACTTTC
.,TRBV14,few,TRBJ2-7,CASSQDLGQASYEQYF,TGTGCCAGCAGCCAAGATTTAGGCCAGGCCTCCTACGAGCAGTACTTC
.,TRBV2,.,TRBJ2-7,CASTEGTRLTYEQYF,TGTGCCAGCACTGAAGGGACACGCCTTACCTACGAGCAGTACTTC
TRBD1,TRBV5-1,.,TRBJ1-2,CASSLGDRGPMFESGYTF,TGCGCCAGCAGCTTGGGGGACAGGGGGCCTATGTTTGAGAGTGGCTACACCTTC
TRBD1,TRBV5-4,.,TRBJ1-2,CASSQGQGGSNYGYTF,TGTGCCAGCAGCCAGGGACAGGGAGGCTCAAACTATGGCTACACCTTC
TRBD1,TRBV11-2,few,TRBJ1-5,CASSRQGGNQPQHF,TGTGCCAGCAGCCGACAGGGGGGAAATCAGCCCCAGCATTTT
.,TRBV5-1,.,TRBJ2-2,CASSLGPAPPGELFF,TGCGCCAGCAGCTTGGGGCCCGCCCCCCCCGGGGAGCTGTTTTTT
TRBD2,TRBV10-2,.,TRBJ2-5,CASSEWLAGGQETQYF,TGCGCCAGCAGTGAGTGGTTAGCGGGGGGGCAAGAGACCCAGTACTTC
.,TRBV11-2,.,TRBJ2-2,CASHLTGGTGELFF,TGTGCCAGCCATTTGACCGGGGGCACCGGGGAGCTGTTTTTT